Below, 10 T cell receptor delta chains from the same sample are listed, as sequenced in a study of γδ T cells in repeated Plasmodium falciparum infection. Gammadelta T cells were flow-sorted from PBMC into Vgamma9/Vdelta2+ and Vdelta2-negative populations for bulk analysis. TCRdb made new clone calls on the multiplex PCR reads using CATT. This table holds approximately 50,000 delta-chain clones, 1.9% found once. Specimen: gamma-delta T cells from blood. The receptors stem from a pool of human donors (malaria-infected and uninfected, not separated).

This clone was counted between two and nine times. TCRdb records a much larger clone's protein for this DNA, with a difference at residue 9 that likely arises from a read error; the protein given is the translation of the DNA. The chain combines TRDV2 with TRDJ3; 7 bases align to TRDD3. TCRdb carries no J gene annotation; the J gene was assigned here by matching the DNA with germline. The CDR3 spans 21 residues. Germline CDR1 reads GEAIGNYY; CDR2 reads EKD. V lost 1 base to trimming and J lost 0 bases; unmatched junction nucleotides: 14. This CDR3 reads CACDTVLGPPPSSWDTRQMFF. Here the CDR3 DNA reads TGTGCCTGTGACACGGTACTGGGGCCACCTCCTAGCTCCTGGGACACCCGACAGATGTTTTTC.

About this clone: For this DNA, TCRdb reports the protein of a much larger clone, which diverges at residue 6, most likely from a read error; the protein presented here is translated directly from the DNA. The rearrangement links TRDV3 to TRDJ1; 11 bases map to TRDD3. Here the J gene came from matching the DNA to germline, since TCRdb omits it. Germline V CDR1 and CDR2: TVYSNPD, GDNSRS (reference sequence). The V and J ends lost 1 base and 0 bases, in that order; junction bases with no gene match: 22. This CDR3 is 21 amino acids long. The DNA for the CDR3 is TGTGCCTTTACCTACCTCTCCTACTGGGGGATAGCATCCTTGTACACCGATAAACTCATCTTT. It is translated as CAFTYLSYWGIASLYTDKLIF.

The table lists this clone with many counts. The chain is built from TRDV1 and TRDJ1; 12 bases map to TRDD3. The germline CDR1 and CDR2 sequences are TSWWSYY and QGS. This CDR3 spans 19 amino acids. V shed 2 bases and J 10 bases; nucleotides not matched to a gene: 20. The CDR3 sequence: CALGEIGSFLLGDTLRLIF. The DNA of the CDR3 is TGTGCTCTTGGGGAAATCGGGTCCTTCCTACTGGGGGATACATTACGACTCATCTTT.

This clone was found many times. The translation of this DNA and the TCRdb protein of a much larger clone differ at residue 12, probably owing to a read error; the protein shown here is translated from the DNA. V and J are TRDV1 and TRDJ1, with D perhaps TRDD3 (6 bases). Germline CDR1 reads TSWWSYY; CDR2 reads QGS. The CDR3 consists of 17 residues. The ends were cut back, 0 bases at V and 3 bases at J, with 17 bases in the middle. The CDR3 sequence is CALGELLGPWYADKLIF. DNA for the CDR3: TGTGCTCTTGGGGAACTGCTGGGGCCATGGTACGCCGATAAACTCATCTTT.

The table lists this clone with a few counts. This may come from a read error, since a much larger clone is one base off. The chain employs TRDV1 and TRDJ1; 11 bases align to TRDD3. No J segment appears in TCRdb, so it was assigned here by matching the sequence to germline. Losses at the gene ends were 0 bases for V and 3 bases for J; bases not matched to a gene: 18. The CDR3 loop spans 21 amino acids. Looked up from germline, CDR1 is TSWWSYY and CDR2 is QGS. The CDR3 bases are TGTGCTCTTGGGGAACTAATCTTCCCTTACTGGGGGATAACCGGGGCCGATAAACTCATCTTT. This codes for CALGELIFPYWGITGADKLIF.

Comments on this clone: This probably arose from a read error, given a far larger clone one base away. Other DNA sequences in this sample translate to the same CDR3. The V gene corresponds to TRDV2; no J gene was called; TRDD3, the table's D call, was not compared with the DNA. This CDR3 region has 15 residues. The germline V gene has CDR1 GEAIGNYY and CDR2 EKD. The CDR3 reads CACDTVGVPIDKLIF. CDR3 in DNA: TGTGCCTGTGACACCGTTGGGGTGCCTATCGATAAACTCATTTTT.

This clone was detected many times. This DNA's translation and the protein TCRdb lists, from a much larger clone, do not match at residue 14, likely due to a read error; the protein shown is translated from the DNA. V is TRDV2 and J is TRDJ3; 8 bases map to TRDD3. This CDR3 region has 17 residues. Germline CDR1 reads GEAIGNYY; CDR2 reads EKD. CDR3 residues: CACDKTGGSWDTRRMFF. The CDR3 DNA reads TGTGCCTGTGACAAAACTGGGGGCTCCTGGGACACCCGACGGATGTTTTTC.

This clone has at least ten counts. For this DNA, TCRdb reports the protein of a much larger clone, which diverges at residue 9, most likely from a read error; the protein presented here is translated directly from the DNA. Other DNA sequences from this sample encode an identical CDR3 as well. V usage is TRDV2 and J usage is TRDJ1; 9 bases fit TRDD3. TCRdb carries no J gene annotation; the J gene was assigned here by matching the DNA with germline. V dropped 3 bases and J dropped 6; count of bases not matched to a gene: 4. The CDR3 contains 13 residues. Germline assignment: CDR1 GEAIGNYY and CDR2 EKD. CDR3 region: CACDLLGDHKLIF. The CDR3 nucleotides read TGTGCCTGTGACCTACTGGGGGACCATAAACTCATCTTT.

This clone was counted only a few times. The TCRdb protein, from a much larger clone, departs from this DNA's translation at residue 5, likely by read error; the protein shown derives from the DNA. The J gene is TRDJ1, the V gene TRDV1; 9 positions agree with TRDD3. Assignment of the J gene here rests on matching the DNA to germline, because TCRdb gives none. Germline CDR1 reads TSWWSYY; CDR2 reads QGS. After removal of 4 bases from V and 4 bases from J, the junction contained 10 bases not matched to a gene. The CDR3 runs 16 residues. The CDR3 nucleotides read TGTGCTCTTGGGGGACTACGGTGGGGGATAATCGATAAACTCATCTTT. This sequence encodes CALGGLRWGIIDKLIF.

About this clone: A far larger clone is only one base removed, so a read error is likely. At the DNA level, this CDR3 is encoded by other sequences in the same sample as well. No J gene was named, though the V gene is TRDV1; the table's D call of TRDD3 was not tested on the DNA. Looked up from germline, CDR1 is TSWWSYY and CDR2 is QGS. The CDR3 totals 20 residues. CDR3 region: CALGDPVFLTYWGYTDKLIF. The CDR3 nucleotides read TGTGCTCTTGGGGATCCCGTCTTCCTGACGTACTGGGGGTACACCGATAAACTCATCTTC.